The following is a T cell receptor (beta chain) sequence with its context. This clone has a single count. Its binding antigen is unknown. Base qualities are not at hand, and no much larger clone is one base apart. CDR1 and CDR2, per the germline V gene, are KGHSH and LQKENI. The CDR3 runs 14 amino acids, cysteine and phenylalanine included. Left in the record is the CDR3 DNA by itself, 42 bases read in frame from the first base. The V and J ends are trimmed by 3 bases and 2 bases, leaving 10 bases between them. The data were taken from a study of control samples from healthy donors and cancer patients (TCRdb year 2020). The receptor library was made with the immunoSEQ multiplex PCR assay. Drawn from immuneACCESS, this table holds only the in-frame rearrangements with V and J called that TCRdb kept. Clones are partly lost; checked studies trace under half to an unresolved V gene and leave the rest unexplained. This sample holds about 120,000 clones; approximately 87% were observed only once. Jointly, the top ten make up around 10% of the sample.

The source material was blood. This receptor chain uses TRBV18 and TRBJ1-2; no confident D gene assignment can be made. The source of this sequence is a man aged 30-40 years in good health. The sequenced DNA is TGTGCCAGCTCACCCTCAGACAACAACTATGGCTACACCTTC. This is translated as CASSPSDNNYGYTF. Joined to the reference TRBV18 and TRBJ1-2 proteins, this CDR3 gives the full variable domain: NAGVMQNPRHLVRRRGQEARLRCSPMKGHSHVYWYRQLPEEGLKFMVYLQKENIIDESGMPKERFSAEFPKEGPSILRIQQVVRGDSAAYFCASSPSDNNYGYTFGSGTRLTVV.